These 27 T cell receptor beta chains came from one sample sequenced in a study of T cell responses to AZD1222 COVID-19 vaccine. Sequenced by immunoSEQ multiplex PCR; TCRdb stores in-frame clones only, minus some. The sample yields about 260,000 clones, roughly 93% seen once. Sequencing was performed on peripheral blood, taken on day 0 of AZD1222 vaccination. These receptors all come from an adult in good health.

CDR3 sequence: CASSFGTSTDTQYF. CDR3 coding DNA: TGTGCCAGCAGTTTCGGGACTTCCACAGATACGCAGTATTTT. V gene TRBV28 combines with J gene TRBJ2-3; D may be TRBD2 (6 bases). The V gene lost 3 bases and the J gene lost 2 bases, with 9 bases spanning the gap. CDR1 MDHEN and CDR2 SYDVKM come from the germline V gene. The CDR3 extends over 14 amino acids.

The CDR3 DNA reads as TGTGCCAGCAGTGTGACAGGCCCCGGGGCCAACGTCCTGACTTTC. It translates to CASSVTGPGANVLTF. The gene calls are TRBV11-2 and TRBJ2-6; tentative D call: TRBD1 (6 bases). The length of the CDR3 is 15 residues. V dropped 6 bases and J dropped 4 bases, with 13 bases sitting between them. Germline V CDR1 and CDR2: SGHAT, FQNNGV.

CDR3 region: CASSQGREAGYTF. The CDR3 DNA sequence: TGCGCCAGCAGCCAAGGGAGGGAAGCTGGCTACACCTTC. J is TRBJ1-2 and V is TRBV4-3; unclear D gene. Germline V gene sequence: CDR1 LGHNA, CDR2 YSLEER. The CDR3 runs to 13 residues. Trimming pared 1 base from V and 7 bases from J, leaving 10 bases between.

The DNA for the CDR3 is TGTGCCAGCAGCCCCGACAGGGGGAACGGCTACACCTTC. Protein product: CASSPDRGNGYTF. This chain connects TRBV7-3 to TRBJ1-2; 9 bases map to TRBD1. This CDR3 spans 13 amino acids. Germline values: CDR1 SGHTA, CDR2 FQGTGA. Germline trimming cut 5 bases from V and 8 bases from J; bases unmatched to any gene: 6.

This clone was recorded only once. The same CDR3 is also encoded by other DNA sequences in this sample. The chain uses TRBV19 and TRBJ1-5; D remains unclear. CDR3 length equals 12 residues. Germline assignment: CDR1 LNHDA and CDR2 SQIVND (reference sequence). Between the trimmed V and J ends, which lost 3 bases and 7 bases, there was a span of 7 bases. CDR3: CASSILGQPQHF. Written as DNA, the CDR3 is TGTGCCAGTAGTATCCTAGGCCAGCCCCAGCATTTT.

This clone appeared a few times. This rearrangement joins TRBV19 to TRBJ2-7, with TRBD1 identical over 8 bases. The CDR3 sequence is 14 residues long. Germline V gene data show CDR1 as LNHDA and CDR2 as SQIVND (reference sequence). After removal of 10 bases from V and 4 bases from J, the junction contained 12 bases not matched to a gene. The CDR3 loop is CAKWGDRGKYEQYF. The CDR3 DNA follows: TGTGCCAAGTGGGGAGACAGGGGAAAGTACGAGCAGTACTTC.

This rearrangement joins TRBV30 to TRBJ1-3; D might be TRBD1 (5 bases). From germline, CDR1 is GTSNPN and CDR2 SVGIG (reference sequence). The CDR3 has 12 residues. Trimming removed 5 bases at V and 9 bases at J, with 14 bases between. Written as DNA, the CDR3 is TGTGCCTGGGGGGACGTCGGACTCACCATATATTTT. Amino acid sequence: CAWGDVGLTIYF.

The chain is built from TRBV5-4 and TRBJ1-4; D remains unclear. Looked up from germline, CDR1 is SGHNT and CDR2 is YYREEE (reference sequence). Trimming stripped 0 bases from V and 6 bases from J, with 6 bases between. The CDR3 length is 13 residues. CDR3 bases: TGTGCCAGCAGCTTGGTGTCGGATGAAAAACTGTTTTTT. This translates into CASSLVSDEKLFF.

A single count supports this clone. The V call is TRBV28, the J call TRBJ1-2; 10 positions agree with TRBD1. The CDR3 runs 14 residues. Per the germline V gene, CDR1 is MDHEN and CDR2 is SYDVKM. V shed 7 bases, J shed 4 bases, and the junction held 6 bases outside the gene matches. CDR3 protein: CASTGTGAFYGYTF. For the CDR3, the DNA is TGTGCCAGCACCGGGACAGGGGCCTTCTATGGCTACACCTTC.

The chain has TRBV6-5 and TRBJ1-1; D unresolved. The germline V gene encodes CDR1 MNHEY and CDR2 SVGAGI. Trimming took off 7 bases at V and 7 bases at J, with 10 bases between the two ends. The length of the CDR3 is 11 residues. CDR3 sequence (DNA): TGTGCCAGCACCATGTTGGGTGAAGCTTTCTTT. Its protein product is CASTMLGEAFF.

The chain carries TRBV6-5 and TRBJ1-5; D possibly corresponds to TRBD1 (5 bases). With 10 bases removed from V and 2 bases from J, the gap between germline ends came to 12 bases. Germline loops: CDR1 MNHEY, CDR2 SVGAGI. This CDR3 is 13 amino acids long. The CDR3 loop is CATRGARNQPQHF. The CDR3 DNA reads TGTGCCACCCGAGGGGCCCGCAATCAGCCCCAGCATTTT.

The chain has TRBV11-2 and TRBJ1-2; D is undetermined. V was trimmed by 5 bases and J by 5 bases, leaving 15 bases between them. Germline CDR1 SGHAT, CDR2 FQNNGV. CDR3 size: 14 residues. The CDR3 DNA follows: TGTGCCAGCAGCGCCAGTCCAGGCGAATATGGCTACACCTTC. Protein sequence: CASSASPGEYGYTF.

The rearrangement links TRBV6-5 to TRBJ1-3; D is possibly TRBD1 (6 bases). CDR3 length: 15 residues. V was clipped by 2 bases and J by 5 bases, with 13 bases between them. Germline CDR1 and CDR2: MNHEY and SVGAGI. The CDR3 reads CASSYTRGGRNTIYF. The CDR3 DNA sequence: TGTGCCAGCAGTTACACCCGAGGGGGGAGAAACACCATATATTTT.

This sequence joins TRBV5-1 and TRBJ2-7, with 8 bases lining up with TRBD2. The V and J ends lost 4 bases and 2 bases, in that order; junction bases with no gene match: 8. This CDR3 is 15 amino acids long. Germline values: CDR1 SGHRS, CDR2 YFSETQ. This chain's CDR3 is CASSRGTSLAYEQYF. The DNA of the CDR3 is TGCGCCAGCAGCCGTGGGACTAGTTTGGCCTACGAGCAGTACTTC.

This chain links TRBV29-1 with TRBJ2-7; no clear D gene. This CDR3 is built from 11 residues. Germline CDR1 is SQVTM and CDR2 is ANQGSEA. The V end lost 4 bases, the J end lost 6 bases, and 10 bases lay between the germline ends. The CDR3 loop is CSVAEAVEQYF. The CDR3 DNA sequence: TGCAGCGTTGCCGAGGCCGTCGAGCAGTACTTC.

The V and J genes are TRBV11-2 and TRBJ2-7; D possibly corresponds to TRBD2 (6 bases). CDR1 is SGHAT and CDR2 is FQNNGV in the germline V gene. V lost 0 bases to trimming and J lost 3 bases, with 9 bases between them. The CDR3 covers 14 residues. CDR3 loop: CASSLDLRGYEQYF. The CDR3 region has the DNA TGTGCCAGCAGCTTAGATTTGCGGGGCTACGAGCAGTACTTC. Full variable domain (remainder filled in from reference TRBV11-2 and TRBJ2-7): EAGVAQSPRYKIIEKRQSVAFWCNPISGHATLYWYQQILGQGPKLLIQFQNNGVVDDSQLPKDRFSAERLKGVDSTLKIQPAKLEDSAVYLCASSLDLRGYEQYFGPGTRLTVT.

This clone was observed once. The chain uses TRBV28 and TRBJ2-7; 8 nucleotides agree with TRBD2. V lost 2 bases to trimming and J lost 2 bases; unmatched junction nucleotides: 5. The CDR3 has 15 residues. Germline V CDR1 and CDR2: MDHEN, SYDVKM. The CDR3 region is CASSLVLAEAYEQYF. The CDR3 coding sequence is TGTGCCAGCAGTTTAGTACTAGCGGAAGCCTACGAGCAGTACTTC.

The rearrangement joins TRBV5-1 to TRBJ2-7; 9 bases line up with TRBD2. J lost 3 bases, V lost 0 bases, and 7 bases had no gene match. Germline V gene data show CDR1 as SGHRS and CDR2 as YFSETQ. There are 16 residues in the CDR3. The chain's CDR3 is CASSLAVGLAFYEQYF. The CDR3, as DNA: TGCGCCAGCAGCTTGGCCGTAGGACTAGCGTTCTACGAGCAGTACTTC.

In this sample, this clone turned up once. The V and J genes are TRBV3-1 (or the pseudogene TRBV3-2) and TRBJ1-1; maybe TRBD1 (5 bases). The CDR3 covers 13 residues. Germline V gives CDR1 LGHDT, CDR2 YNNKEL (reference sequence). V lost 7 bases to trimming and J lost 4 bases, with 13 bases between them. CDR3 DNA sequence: TGTGCCAGCACTACGGGGGGTTTCACTGAAGCTTTCTTT. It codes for CASTTGGFTEAFF.

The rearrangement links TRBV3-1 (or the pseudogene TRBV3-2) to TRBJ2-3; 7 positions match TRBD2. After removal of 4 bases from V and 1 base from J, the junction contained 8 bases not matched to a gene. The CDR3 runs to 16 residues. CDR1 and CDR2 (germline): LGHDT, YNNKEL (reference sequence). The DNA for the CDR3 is TGTGCCAGCAGCCCACGCGGGGCGGGGGGCACAGATACGCAGTATTTT. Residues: CASSPRGAGGTDTQYF.

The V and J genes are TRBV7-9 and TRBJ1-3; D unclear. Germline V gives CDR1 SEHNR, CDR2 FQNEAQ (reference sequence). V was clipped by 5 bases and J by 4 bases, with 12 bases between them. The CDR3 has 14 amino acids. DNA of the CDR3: TGTGCCAGCAGCGACGAACCGGGGGGAAACACCATATATTTT. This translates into CASSDEPGGNTIYF.

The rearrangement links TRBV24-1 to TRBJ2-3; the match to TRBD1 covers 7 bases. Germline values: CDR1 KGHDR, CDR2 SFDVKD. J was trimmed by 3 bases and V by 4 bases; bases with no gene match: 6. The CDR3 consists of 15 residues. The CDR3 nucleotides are TGTGCCACCAGTGAGGGACAGTTGTGGACAGATACGCAGTATTTT. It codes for CATSEGQLWTDTQYF.

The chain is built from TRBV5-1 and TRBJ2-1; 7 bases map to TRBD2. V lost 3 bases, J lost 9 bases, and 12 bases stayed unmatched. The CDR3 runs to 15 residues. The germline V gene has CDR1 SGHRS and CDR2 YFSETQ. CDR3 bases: TGCGCCAGCAGCTACGGGGCGGGAGCGATAGTTGAGCAGTTCTTC. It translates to CASSYGAGAIVEQFF.

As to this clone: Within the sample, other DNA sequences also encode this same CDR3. The CDR3 loop reads CSVGGGGNQPQHF. DNA for the CDR3: TGCAGCGTTGGGGGAGGGGGAAATCAGCCCCAGCATTTT. J is TRBJ1-5 and V is TRBV29-1, with D perhaps TRBD1 (6 bases). V lost 4 bases and J 4 bases, leaving 11 bases between the germline ends. From germline, CDR1 is SQVTM and CDR2 ANQGSEA. The CDR3 runs 13 residues.

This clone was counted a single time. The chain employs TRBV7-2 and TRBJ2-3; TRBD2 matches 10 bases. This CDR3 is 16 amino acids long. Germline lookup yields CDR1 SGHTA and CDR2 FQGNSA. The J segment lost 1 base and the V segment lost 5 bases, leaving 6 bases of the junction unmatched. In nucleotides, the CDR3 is TGTGCCAGCAGCCTTTGGACTAGCGGACGCACAGATACGCAGTATTTT. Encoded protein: CASSLWTSGRTDTQYF.

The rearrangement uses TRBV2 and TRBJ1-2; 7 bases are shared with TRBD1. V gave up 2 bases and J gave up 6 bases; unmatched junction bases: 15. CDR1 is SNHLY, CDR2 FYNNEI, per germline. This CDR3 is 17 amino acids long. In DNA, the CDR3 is TGTGCCAGCAGTGAACGACAGGGAATCGTCTCCGGGAATGGCTACACCTTC. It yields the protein CASSERQGIVSGNGYTF.

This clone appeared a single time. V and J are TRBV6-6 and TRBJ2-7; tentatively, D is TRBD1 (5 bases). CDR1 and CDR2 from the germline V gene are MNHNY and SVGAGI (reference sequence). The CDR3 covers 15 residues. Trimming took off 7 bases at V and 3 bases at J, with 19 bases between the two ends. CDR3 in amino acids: CASTQGKGRFYEQYF. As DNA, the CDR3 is TGTGCCAGCACCCAGGGCAAGGGCCGATTCTACGAGCAGTACTTC.